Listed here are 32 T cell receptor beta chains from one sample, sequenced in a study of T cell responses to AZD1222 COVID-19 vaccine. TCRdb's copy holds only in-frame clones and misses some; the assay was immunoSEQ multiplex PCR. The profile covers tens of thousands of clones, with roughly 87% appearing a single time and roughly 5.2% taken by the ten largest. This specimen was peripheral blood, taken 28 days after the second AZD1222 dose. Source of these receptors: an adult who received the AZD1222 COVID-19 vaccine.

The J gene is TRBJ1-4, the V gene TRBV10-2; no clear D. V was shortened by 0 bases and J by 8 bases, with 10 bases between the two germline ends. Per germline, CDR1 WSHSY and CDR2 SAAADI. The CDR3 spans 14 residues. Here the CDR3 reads CASSESRGGEKLFF. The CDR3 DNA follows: TGCGCCAGCAGTGAGTCCCGGGGAGGAGAAAAACTGTTTTTT.

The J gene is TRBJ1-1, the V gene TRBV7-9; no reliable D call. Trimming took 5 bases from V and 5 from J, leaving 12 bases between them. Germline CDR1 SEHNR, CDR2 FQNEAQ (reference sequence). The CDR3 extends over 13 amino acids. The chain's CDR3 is CASSPRGGTEAFF. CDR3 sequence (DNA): TGTGCCAGCAGCCCGAGAGGTGGGACTGAAGCTTTCTTT.

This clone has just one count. Written as DNA, the CDR3 is TGTGCCAGTAGCAACTATGGCACTGCTGAAGCTTTCTTT. This encodes CASSNYGTAEAFF. This chain links TRBV19 with TRBJ1-1; no reliable D call. This CDR3 is built from 13 residues. Germline lookup yields CDR1 LNHDA and CDR2 SQIVND (reference sequence). Trimming removed 6 bases at V and 6 bases at J, with 14 bases between.

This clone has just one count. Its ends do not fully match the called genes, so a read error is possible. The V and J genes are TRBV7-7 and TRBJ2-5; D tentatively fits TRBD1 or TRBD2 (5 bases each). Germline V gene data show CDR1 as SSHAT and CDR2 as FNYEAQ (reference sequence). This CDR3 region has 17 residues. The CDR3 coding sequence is TGTGCTAGCAGCTTACTTTCTGGGACCCAAATACTGGAGACCCAGTACTTC. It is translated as CASSLLSGTQILETQYF.

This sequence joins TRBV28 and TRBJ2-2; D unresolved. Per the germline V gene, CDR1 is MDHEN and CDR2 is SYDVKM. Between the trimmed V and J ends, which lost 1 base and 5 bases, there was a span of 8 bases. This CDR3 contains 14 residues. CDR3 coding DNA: TGTGCCAGCAGTTTATTGTCAAAGACCGGGGAGCTGTTTTTT. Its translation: CASSLLSKTGELFF.

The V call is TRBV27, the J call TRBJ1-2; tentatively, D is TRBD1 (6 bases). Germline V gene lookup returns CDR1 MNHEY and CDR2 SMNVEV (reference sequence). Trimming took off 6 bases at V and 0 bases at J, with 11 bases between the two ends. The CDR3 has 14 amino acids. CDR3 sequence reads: CASRRDKANYGYTF. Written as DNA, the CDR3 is TGTGCCAGCAGGAGGGACAAAGCTAACTATGGCTACACCTTC.

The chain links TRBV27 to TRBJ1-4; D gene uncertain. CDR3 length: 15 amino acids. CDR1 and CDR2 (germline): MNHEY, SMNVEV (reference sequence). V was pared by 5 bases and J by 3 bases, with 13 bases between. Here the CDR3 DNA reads TGTGCCAGCAGTCATGACCTTTCCCCTAATGAAAAACTGTTTTTT. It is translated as CASSHDLSPNEKLFF.

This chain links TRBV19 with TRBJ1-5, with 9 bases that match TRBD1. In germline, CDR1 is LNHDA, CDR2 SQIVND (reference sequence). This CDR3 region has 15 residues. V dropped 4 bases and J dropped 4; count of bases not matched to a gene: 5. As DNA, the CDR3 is TGTGCCAGTAGTACCTGGACAGGGGAAAATCAGCCCCAGCATTTT. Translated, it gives CASSTWTGENQPQHF.

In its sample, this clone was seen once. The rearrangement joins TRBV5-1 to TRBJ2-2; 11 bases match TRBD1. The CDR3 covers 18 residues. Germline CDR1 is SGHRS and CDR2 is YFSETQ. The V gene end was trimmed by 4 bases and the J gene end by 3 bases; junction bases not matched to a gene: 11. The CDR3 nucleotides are TGCGCCAGCAGCCCCTGGGGGCCGGGACAGGGGGACACCGGGGAGCTGTTTTTT. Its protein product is CASSPWGPGQGDTGELFF.

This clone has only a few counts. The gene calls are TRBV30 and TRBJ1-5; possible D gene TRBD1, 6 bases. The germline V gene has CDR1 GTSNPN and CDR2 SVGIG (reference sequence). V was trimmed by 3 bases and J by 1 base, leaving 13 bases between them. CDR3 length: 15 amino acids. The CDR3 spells CAWSKQGLSNQPQHF. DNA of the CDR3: TGTGCCTGGAGCAAACAGGGACTAAGCAATCAGCCCCAGCATTTT.

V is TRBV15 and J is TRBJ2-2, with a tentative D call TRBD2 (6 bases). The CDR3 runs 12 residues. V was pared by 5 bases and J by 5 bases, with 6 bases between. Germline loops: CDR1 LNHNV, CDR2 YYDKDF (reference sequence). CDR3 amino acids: CATSRGTGELFF. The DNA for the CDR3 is TGTGCCACCAGCCGGGGGACCGGGGAGCTGTTTTTT.

DNA for the CDR3: TGTGCCAGCCTCGGAGGAAACACCATATATTTT. Protein product: CASLGGNTIYF. The chain is built from TRBV6-5 and TRBJ1-3; D is unclear. Germline loops: CDR1 MNHEY, CDR2 SVGAGI. The germline V and J ends were trimmed by 8 bases and 4 bases, with 6 bases remaining between them. There are 11 residues in the CDR3.

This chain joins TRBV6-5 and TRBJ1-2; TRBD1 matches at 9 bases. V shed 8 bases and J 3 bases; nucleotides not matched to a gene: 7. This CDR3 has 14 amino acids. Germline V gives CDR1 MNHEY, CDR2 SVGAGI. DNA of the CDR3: TGTGCCAGCGGAGAACAGGGGGCTTACTATGGCTACACCTTC. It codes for CASGEQGAYYGYTF.

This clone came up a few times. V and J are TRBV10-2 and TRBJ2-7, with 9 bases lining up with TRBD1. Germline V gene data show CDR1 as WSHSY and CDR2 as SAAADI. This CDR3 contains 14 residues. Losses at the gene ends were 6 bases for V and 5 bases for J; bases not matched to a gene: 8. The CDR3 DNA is TGCGCCAGCAGCGAGGGACAGGGAATCGACGAGCAGTACGTC. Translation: CASSEGQGIDEQYV.

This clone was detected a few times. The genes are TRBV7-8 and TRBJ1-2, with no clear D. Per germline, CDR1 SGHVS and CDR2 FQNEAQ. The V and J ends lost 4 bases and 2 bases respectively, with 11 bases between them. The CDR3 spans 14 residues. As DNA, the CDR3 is TGTGCCAGCAGCTCGGACGGGTTAAACTATGGCTACACCTTC. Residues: CASSSDGLNYGYTF.

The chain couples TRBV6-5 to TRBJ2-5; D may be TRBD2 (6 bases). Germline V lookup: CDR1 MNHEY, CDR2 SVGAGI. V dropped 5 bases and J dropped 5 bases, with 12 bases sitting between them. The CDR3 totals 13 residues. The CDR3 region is CASSLGGRETQYF. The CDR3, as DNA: TGTGCCAGCAGTCTGGGGGGAAGGGAGACCCAGTACTTC.

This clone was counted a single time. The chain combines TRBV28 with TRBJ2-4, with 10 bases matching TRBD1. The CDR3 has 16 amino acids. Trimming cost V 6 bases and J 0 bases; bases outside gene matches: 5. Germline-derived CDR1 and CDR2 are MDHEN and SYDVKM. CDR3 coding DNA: TGTGCCAGCAGGCGGGACAGGGGTATAGCCAAAAACATTCAGTACTTC. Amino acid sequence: CASRRDRGIAKNIQYF. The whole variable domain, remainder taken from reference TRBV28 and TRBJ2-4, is DVKVTQSSRYLVKRTGEKVFLECVQDMDHENMFWYRQDPGLGLRLIYFSYDVKMKEKGDIPEGYSVSREKKERFSLILESASTNQTSMYLCASRRDRGIAKNIQYFGAGTRLSVL.

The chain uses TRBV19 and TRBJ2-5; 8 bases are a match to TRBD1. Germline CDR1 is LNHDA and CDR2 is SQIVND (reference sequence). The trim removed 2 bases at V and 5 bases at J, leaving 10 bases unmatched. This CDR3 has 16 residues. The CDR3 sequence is CASSITAGGSVETQYF. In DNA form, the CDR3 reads TGTGCCAGTAGTATAACGGCAGGGGGCAGCGTGGAGACCCAGTACTTC.

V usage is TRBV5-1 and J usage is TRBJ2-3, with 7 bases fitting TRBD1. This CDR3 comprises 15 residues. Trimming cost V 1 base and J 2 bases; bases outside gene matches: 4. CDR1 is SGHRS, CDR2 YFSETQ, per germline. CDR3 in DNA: TGCGCCAGCAGCTTGTGGGACAGAGACACAGATACGCAGTATTTT. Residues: CASSLWDRDTDTQYF.

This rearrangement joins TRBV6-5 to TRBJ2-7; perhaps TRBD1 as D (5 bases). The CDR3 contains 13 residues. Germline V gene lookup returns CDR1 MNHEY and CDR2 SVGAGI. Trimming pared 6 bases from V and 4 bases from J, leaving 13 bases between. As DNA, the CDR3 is TGTGCCAGCAGGCATTCAGGGTCTTACGAGCAGTACTTC. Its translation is CASRHSGSYEQYF.

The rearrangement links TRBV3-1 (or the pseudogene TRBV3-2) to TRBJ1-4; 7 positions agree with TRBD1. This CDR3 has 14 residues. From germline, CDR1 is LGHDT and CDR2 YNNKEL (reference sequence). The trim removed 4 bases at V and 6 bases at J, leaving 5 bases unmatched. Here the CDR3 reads CASSLEGGHEKLFF. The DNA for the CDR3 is TGTGCCAGCAGCCTCGAAGGGGGCCATGAAAAACTGTTTTTT.

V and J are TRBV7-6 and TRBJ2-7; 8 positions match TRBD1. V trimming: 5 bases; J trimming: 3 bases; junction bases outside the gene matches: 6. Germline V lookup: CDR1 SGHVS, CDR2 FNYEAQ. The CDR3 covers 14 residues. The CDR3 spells CASSQMDRDYEQYF. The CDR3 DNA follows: TGTGCCAGCAGCCAAATGGACAGGGACTACGAGCAGTACTTC.

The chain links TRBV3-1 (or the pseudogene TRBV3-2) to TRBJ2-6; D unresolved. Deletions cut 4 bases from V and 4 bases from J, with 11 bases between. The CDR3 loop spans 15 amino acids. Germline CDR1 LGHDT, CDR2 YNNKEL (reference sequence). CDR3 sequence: CASSPHGYGANVLTF. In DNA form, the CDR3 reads TGTGCCAGCAGCCCTCATGGGTACGGGGCCAACGTCCTGACTTTC.

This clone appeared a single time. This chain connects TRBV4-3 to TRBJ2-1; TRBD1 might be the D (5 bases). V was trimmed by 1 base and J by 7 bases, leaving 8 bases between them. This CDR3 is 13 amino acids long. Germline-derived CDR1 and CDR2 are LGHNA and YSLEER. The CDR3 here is CASSQVAGNEQFF. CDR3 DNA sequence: TGCGCCAGCAGCCAAGTTGCAGGGAATGAGCAGTTCTTC.

The CDR3 spells CASSYKLAGGLDTQYF. CDR3 DNA: TGTGCCAGCAGCTACAAACTAGCGGGGGGATTAGATACGCAGTATTTT. The chain links TRBV5-6 to TRBJ2-3; TRBD2 matches 12 bases. With 3 bases clipped from V and 5 bases from J, the junction kept 7 bases outside the gene matches. Germline CDR1 is SGHDT and CDR2 is YYEEEE. The CDR3 is 16 amino acids. The full variable domain, completed using reference TRBV5-6 and TRBJ2-3, is DAGVTQSPTHLIKTRGQQVTLRCSPKSGHDTVSWYQQALGQGPQFIFQYYEEEERQRGNFPDRFSGHQFPNYSSELNVNALLLGDSALYLCASSYKLAGGLDTQYFGPGTRLTVL.

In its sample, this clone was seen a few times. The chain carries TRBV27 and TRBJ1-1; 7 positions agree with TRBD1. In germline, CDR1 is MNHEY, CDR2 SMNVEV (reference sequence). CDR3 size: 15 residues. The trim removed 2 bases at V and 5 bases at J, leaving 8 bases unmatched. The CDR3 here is CASSLGAGGVTEAFF. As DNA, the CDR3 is TGTGCCAGCAGTTTAGGGGCAGGGGGGGTGACTGAAGCTTTCTTT.

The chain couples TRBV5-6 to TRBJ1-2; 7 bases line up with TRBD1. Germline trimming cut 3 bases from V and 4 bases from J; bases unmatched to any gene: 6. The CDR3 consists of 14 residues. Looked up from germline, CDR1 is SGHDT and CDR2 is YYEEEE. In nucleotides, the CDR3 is TGTGCCAGCAGCTCTTGGACAGGAGCCTATGGCTACACCTTC. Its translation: CASSSWTGAYGYTF.

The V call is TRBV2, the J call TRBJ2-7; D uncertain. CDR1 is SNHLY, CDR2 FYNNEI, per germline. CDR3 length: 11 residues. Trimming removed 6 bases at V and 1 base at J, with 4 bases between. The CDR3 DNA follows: TGTGCCAGCAGGAAGTCCTACGAGCAGTACTTC. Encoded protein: CASRKSYEQYF.

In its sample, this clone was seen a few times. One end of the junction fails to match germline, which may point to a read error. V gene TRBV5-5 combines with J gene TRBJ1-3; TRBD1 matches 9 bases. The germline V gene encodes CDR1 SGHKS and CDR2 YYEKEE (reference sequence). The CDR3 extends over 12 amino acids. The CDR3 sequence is CASSFDGTGNHF. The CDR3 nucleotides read TGTGCCAGCAGCTTCGACGGGACAGGGAACCATTTT.

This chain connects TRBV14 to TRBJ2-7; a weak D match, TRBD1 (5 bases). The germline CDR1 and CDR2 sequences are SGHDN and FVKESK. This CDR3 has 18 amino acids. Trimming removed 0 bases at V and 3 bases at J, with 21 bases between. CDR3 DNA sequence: TGTGCCAGCAGCCAAGATCCTCAGTCCAGGGTTACCCGCTACGAGCAGTACTTC. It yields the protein CASSQDPQSRVTRYEQYF.

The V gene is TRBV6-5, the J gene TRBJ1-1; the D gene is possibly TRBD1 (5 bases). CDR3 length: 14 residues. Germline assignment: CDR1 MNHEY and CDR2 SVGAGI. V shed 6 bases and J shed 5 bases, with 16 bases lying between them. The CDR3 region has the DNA TGTGCCAGCAGAACGGGGCAGGGTGATACTGAAGCTTTCTTT. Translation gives CASRTGQGDTEAFF.

The CDR3 loop reads CASSHTTGGYEQYF. DNA for the CDR3: TGCGCCAGCAGCCACACGACAGGGGGCTACGAGCAGTACTTC. The chain is built from TRBV4-1 and TRBJ2-7; 9 nucleotides match TRBD1. With V trimmed by 3 bases and J by 3 bases, 3 bases remained unmatched. CDR3 size: 14 residues. Germline lookup yields CDR1 MGHRA and CDR2 YSYEKL.